These 22 T cell receptor beta chains share one sample of origin, sequenced in a study of blood T cell repertoires in COVID-19. Here immunoSEQ multiplex PCR was the method, and the copy in TCRdb shows in-frame clones only, minus some. The table lists 55,000 to 70,000 clones, 60% to 85% of them singletons, with approximately 3% in the top ten. Input material: peripheral blood. These receptors all come from a man in his 60s with acute or convalescent COVID-19.

As concerns this clone: The conserved final phenylalanine or tryptophan is absent from the CDR3, which likely points to a read error. The DNA is left out, because the CDR3 cannot be placed on it with certainty; the CDR3 is given as TCRdb lists it. The rearrangement joins TRBV11-2 to TRBJ2-7; the DNA was not used to check the table's D call, TRBD1. The CDR3 spans 12 amino acids, including both terminal residues. Per germline, CDR1 SGHAT and CDR2 FQNNGV. CDR3 region: CASSRNRDRAYL.

The chain has TRBV7-2 and TRBJ2-5, with 9 nucleotides matching TRBD2. Germline CDR1 is SGHTA and CDR2 is FQGNSA. This CDR3 contains 16 residues. The ends lost 1 base at V and 2 bases at J; junction bases unmatched: 5. CDR3 sequence reads: CASSLGEAGGQETQYF. As DNA, the CDR3 is TGTGCCAGCAGCTTAGGGGAAGCGGGGGGTCAAGAGACCCAGTACTTC.

V and J are TRBV2 and TRBJ2-1, with 10 positions matching TRBD2. The CDR3 covers 14 residues. The germline V gene encodes CDR1 SNHLY and CDR2 FYNNEI. Losses at the gene ends were 5 bases for V and 6 bases for J; bases not matched to a gene: 4. DNA of the CDR3: TGTGCCAGCAGTAGGCGACTAGCGGGCAATGAGCAGTTCTTC. This encodes CASSRRLAGNEQFF.

The chain carries TRBV27 and TRBJ1-6; TRBD1 might be the D (5 bases). Between the trimmed V and J ends, which lost 5 bases and 6 bases, there was a span of 8 bases. Germline lookup yields CDR1 MNHEY and CDR2 SMNVEV (reference sequence). CDR3 length equals 13 residues. The CDR3 bases are TGTGCCAGCAGTCGGGGGGTTAATTCACCCCTCCACTTT. Translation gives CASSRGVNSPLHF.

The chain uses TRBV7-9 and TRBJ1-5; unclear D gene. Germline V CDR1 and CDR2: SEHNR, FQNEAQ (reference sequence). Trimming shortened V by 1 base and J by 2 bases, and 6 bases separated the two germline ends. CDR3 length: 14 amino acids. The CDR3 here is CASSLESGNQPQHF. In DNA form, the CDR3 reads TGTGCCAGCAGCTTAGAATCTGGCAATCAGCCCCAGCATTTT.

The V and J genes are TRBV19 and TRBJ1-3; D unclear. This CDR3 is built from 12 residues. V shed 2 bases and J shed 4 bases, with 3 bases lying between them. Germline assignment: CDR1 LNHDA and CDR2 SQIVND (reference sequence). The CDR3 bases are TGTGCCAGTAGTATACCGGGAAACACCATATATTTT. It encodes CASSIPGNTIYF.

The chain joins TRBV15 to TRBJ2-1; D is unclear. The germline gives CDR1 LNHNV, CDR2 YYDKDF (reference sequence). V was shortened by 0 bases and J by 7 bases, with 7 bases between the two germline ends. The CDR3 extends over 13 amino acids. CDR3 in amino acids: CATSRDGRNEQFF. CDR3 sequence (DNA): TGTGCCACCAGCAGAGATGGGCGAAATGAGCAGTTCTTC. The variable domain in full, completed from reference TRBV15 and TRBJ2-1, reads DAMVIQNPRYQVTQFGKPVTLSCSQTLNHNVMYWYQQKSSQAPKLLFHYYDKDFNNEADTPDNFQSRRPNTSFCFLDIRSPGLGDTAMYLCATSRDGRNEQFFGPGTRLTVL.

The chain combines TRBV29-1 with TRBJ2-3, with D maybe TRBD2 (6 bases). The germline gives CDR1 SQVTM, CDR2 ANQGSEA. Deletions cut 7 bases from V and 1 base from J, with 18 bases between. This CDR3 has 15 amino acids. CDR3 protein: CSAVSGTLRTDTQYF. The CDR3 coding sequence is TGCAGCGCCGTTAGCGGAACCCTTCGCACAGATACGCAGTATTTT.

This clone has a handful of counts. This chain connects TRBV14 to TRBJ2-1, with a possible D match to TRBD1 (6 bases). Trimming shortened V by 7 bases and J by 4 bases, and 17 bases separated the two germline ends. Germline CDR1 SGHDN, CDR2 FVKESK. CDR3 length: 15 residues. For the CDR3, the DNA is TGTGCCAGCAATGTACAGGGTGGGGGATACAATGAGCAGTTCTTC. It is translated as CASNVQGGGYNEQFF.

This clone is a singleton in its sample. CDR3 sequence reads: CASSLPGEGYTF. CDR3 DNA: TGTGCCAGCAGCTTGCCGGGGGAGGGATACACCTTC. The J gene is TRBJ1-2, the V gene TRBV5-4; TRBD1 might be the D (5 bases). Trimming removed 1 base at V and 11 bases at J, with 12 bases between. The V gene's germline CDR1 is SGHNT and CDR2 YYREEE (reference sequence). The CDR3 totals 12 residues.

The V gene is TRBV29-1, the J gene TRBJ1-1, with TRBD1 identical over 9 bases. The length of the CDR3 is 13 residues. The trim removed 7 bases at V and 6 bases at J, leaving 9 bases unmatched. Germline V gene lookup returns CDR1 SQVTM and CDR2 ANQGSEA. CDR3 loop: CSALTGGASEAFF. The CDR3 DNA is TGCAGCGCCCTAACAGGGGGCGCCTCTGAAGCTTTCTTT.

CDR3 sequence reads: CASSLRASGGGSPLHF. The CDR3 DNA is TGTGCCAGCAGCTTAAGGGCTTCCGGAGGGGGCTCACCCCTCCACTTT. This chain uses TRBV7-3 with TRBJ1-6; the match to TRBD1 covers 7 bases. This CDR3 has 16 amino acids. The germline V gene has CDR1 SGHTA and CDR2 FQGTGA. V was pared by 1 base and J by 10 bases, with 10 bases of the junction left unmatched.

The chain links TRBV10-3 to TRBJ2-7; maybe TRBD2 (6 bases). The V gene lost 6 bases and the J gene lost 5 bases, with 11 bases spanning the gap. This CDR3 has 12 amino acids. The V gene's germline CDR1 is ENHRY and CDR2 SYGVKD. The CDR3: CAIRGSGDEQYF. The CDR3 bases are TGTGCCATCAGGGGGTCGGGGGACGAGCAGTACTTC.

The CDR3 loop is CASSVRQGNSPLHF. CDR3 DNA sequence: TGTGCCAGCAGTGTTAGGCAGGGTAATTCACCCCTCCACTTT. The chain links TRBV2 to TRBJ1-6; TRBD1 might be the D (5 bases). This CDR3 is built from 14 residues. Germline V gene lookup returns CDR1 SNHLY and CDR2 FYNNEI. Trimming removed 4 bases at V and 6 bases at J, with 10 bases between. Full variable domain (rest looked up from reference TRBV2 and TRBJ1-6): EPEVTQTPSHQVTQMGQEVILRCVPISNHLYFYWYRQILGQKVEFLVSFYNNEISEKSEIFDDQFSVERPDGSNFTLKIRSTKLEDSAMYFCASSVRQGNSPLHFGNGTRLTVT.

The table lists this clone with a few counts. CDR3 residues: CASSSQGYEQYF. As DNA, the CDR3 is TGTGCCAGCAGCTCCCAGGGGTACGAGCAGTACTTC. The chain combines TRBV11-2 with TRBJ2-7; D might be TRBD1 (6 bases). The germline gives CDR1 SGHAT, CDR2 FQNNGV. Trimming pared 4 bases from V and 4 bases from J, leaving 8 bases between. This CDR3 spans 12 amino acids.

CDR3 sequence (DNA): TGTGCCAGTAGTGCCCCCCCGAGAAACACTGAAGCTTTCTTT. This translates into CASSAPPRNTEAFF. The rearrangement uses TRBV19 and TRBJ1-1; D unresolved. Looked up from germline, CDR1 is LNHDA and CDR2 is SQIVND (reference sequence). The length of the CDR3 is 14 residues. Trimming cost V 5 bases and J 2 bases, with 12 bases left between them. Supplemented by reference TRBV19 and TRBJ1-1, the full variable domain reads DGGITQSPKYLFRKEGQNVTLSCEQNLNHDAMYWYRQDPGQGLRLIYYSQIVNDFQKGDIAEGYSVSREKKESFPLTVTSAQKNPTAFYLCASSAPPRNTEAFFGQGTRLTVV.

As DNA, the CDR3 is TGTGCCATCGGGGACAGCTTTACAGCGGGTACGCAGTATTTT. As protein: CAIGDSFTAGTQYF. The chain links TRBV10-3 to TRBJ2-3; D perhaps matches TRBD1 (7 bases). V was pared by 8 bases and J by 8 bases, with 20 bases between. Looked up from germline, CDR1 is ENHRY and CDR2 is SYGVKD. There are 14 residues in the CDR3.

This chain's CDR3 is CASRERLGGETQYF. Here the CDR3 DNA reads TGTGCCAGCAGGGAGAGGTTGGGGGGAGAGACCCAGTACTTC. The rearrangement joins TRBV2 to TRBJ2-5, with D perhaps TRBD2 (6 bases). The germline CDR1 and CDR2 sequences are SNHLY and FYNNEI. The CDR3 covers 14 residues. With 6 bases removed from V and 4 bases from J, the gap between germline ends came to 15 bases.

The rearrangement links TRBV7-9 to TRBJ2-3, with D perhaps matching TRBD2 (5 bases). The CDR3 contains 18 residues. CDR1 and CDR2 from the germline V gene are SEHNR and FQNEAQ (reference sequence). V lost 5 bases and J lost 2, with 23 bases in between. CDR3 sequence reads: CASSLKKYLAFVTDTQYF. The CDR3 bases are TGTGCCAGCAGCCTCAAAAAGTATCTAGCCTTCGTCACAGATACGCAGTATTTT. The entire variable domain, with the rest obtained from reference TRBV7-9 and TRBJ2-3, is as follows: DTGVSQNPRHKITKRGQNVTFRCDPISEHNRLYWYRQTLGQGPEFLTYFQNEAQLEKSRLLSDRFSAERPKGSFSTLEIQRTEQGDSAMYLCASSLKKYLAFVTDTQYFGPGTRLTVL.

This clone was recorded only once. DNA of the CDR3: TGTGCCAGCAGAGCCGGGACAGGGGCCTACGAGCAGTACTTC. This encodes CASRAGTGAYEQYF. The rearrangement uses TRBV6-5 and TRBJ2-7; 10 bases are a match to TRBD1. Germline CDR1 MNHEY, CDR2 SVGAGI. V was pared by 6 bases and J by 2 bases, with 4 bases of the junction left unmatched. This CDR3 comprises 14 residues.

The CDR3 DNA reads TGTGCCAGCAGTCTCCAGGGAGGAGGCTATGGCTACACCTTC. This codes for CASSLQGGGYGYTF. The chain employs TRBV6-6 and TRBJ1-2, with D possibly being TRBD1 (5 bases). CDR1 and CDR2 from the germline V gene are MNHNY and SVGAGI (reference sequence). The CDR3 runs to 14 residues. With 5 bases removed from V and 4 bases from J, the gap between germline ends came to 14 bases.

This chain links TRBV27 with TRBJ2-1, with a weak D call TRBD2 (6 bases). This CDR3 is built from 12 residues. Germline-derived CDR1 and CDR2 are MNHEY and SMNVEV (reference sequence). Trimming left V 4 bases short and J 10 bases short, with 11 bases between. This chain's CDR3 is CASSYLGREQFF. The CDR3 bases are TGTGCCAGCAGTTATTTGGGGAGGGAGCAGTTCTTC.